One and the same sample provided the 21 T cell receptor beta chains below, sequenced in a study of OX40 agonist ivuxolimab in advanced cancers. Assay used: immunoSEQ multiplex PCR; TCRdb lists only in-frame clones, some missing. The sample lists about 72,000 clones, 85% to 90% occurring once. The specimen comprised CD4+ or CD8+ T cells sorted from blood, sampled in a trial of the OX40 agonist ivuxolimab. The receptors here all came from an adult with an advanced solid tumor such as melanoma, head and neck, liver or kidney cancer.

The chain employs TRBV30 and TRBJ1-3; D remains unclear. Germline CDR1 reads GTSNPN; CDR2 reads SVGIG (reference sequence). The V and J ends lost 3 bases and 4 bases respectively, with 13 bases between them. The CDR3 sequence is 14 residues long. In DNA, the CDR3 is TGTGCCTGGAGGGCGGACGGTAAAGGAAACACCATATATTTT. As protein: CAWRADGKGNTIYF.

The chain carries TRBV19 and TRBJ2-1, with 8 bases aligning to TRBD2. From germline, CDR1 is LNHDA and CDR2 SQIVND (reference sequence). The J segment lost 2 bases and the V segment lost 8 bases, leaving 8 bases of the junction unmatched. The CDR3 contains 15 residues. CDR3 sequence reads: CASDGTRGAYNEQFF. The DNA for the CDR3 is TGTGCCAGTGATGGGACTAGGGGGGCCTACAATGAGCAGTTCTTC.

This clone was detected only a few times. In DNA form, the CDR3 reads TGTGCCAGTAGTGTCTCGAGGCAGCCCCAGCATTTT. Protein: CASSVSRQPQHF. The J gene is TRBJ1-5, the V gene TRBV19; D uncertain. Per the germline V gene, CDR1 is LNHDA and CDR2 is SQIVND (reference sequence). This CDR3 has 12 residues. Trimming shortened V by 5 bases and J by 7 bases, and 9 bases separated the two germline ends. The full variable domain, with the rest looked up from reference TRBV19 and TRBJ1-5, is DGGITQSPKYLFRKEGQNVTLSCEQNLNHDAMYWYRQDPGQGLRLIYYSQIVNDFQKGDIAEGYSVSREKKESFPLTVTSAQKNPTAFYLCASSVSRQPQHFGDGTRLSIL.

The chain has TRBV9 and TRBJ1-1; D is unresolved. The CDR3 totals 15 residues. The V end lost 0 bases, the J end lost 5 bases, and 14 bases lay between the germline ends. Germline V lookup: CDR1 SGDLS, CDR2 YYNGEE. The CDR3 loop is CASSVVPGVQTEAFF. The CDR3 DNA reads TGTGCCAGCAGCGTAGTCCCCGGGGTTCAGACTGAAGCTTTCTTT.

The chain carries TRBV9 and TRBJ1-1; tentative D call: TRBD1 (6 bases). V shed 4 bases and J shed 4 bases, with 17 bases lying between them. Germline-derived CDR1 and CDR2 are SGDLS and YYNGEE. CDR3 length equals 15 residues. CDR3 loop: CASSYLVTGTTEAFF. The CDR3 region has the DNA TGTGCCAGCAGCTACCTCGTCACAGGGACCACTGAAGCTTTCTTT.

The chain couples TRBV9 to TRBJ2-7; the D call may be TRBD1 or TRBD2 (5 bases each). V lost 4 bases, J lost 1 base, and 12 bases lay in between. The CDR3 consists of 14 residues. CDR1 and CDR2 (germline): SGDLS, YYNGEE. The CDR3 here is CASSPGPPSYEQYF. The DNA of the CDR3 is TGTGCCAGCAGCCCGGGACCCCCGTCCTACGAGCAGTACTTC.

The CDR3: CASSSRTSGATAGELFF. The CDR3 DNA is TGTGCCAGCAGCTCACGGACTAGCGGGGCCACCGCCGGGGAGCTGTTTTTT. This chain joins TRBV7-2 and TRBJ2-2, with 12 bases identical to TRBD2. The CDR3 length is 17 residues. Unmatched junction bases numbered 9, after V lost 4 bases and J lost 6 bases. CDR1 SGHTA and CDR2 FQGNSA come from the germline V gene.

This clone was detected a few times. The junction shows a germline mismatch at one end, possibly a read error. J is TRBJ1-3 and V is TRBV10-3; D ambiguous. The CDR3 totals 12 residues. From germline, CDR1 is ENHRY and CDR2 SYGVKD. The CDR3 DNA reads TGTGCCATCAGTGAGTCGCAGGTGGCCTTCCATTTT. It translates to CAISESQVAFHF.

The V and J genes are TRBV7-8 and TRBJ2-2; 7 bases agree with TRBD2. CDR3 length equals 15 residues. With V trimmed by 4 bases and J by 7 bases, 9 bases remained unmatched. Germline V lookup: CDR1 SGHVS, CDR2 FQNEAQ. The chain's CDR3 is CASSWSGAGNGELFF. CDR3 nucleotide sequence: TGTGCCAGCAGCTGGAGCGGGGCGGGCAACGGGGAGCTGTTTTTT.

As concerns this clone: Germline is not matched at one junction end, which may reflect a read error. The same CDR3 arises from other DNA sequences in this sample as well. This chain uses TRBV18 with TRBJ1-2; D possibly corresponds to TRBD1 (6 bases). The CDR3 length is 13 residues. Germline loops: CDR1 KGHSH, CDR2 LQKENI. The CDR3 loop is CASSPQGDYGYTF. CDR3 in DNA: TGTGCCAGCTCCCCACAGGGTGACTATGGCTACACCTTC.

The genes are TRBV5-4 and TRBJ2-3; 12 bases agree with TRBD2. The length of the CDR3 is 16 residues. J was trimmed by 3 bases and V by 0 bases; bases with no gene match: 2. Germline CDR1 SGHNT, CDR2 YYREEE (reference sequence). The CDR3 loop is CASSLEGLAGTDTQYF. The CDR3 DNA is TGTGCCAGCAGCTTGGAGGGACTAGCGGGTACAGATACGCAGTATTTT.

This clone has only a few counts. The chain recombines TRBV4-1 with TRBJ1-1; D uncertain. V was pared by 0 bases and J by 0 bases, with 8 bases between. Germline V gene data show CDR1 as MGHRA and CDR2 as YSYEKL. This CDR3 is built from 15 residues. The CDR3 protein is CASSQEKRLNTEAFF. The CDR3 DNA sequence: TGCGCCAGCAGCCAAGAGAAACGGCTGAACACTGAAGCTTTCTTT.

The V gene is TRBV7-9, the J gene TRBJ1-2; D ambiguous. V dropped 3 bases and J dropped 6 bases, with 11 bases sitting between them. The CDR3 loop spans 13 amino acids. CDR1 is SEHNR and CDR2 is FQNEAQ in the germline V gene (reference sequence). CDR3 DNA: TGTGCCAGCAGCTTTGACCCCAGAGATGGCTACACCTTC. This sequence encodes CASSFDPRDGYTF.

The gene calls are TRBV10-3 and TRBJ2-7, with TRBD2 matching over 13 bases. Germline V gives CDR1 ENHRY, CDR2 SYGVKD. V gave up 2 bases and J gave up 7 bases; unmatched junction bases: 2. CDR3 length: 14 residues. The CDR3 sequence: CAISEPGLAGEQYF. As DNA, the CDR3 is TGTGCCATCAGTGAGCCGGGACTAGCGGGGGAGCAGTACTTC.

The CDR3 coding sequence is TGCGCCAGCAGCCAAGTTGCCAATGAGCAGTTCTTC. Translated: CASSQVANEQFF. The chain uses TRBV4-1 and TRBJ2-1; D is unclear. The CDR3 contains 12 residues. Looked up from germline, CDR1 is MGHRA and CDR2 is YSYEKL. The V gene lost 1 base and the J gene lost 6 bases, with 4 bases spanning the gap.

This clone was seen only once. For the CDR3, the DNA is TGTGCCAGCAGTTTGTTAGCCGGCTACGAGCAGTACTTC. This translates into CASSLLAGYEQYF. The rearrangement uses TRBV6-5 and TRBJ2-7; D remains unclear. V was cut by 4 bases and J by 3 bases, with 10 bases left in between. Germline loops: CDR1 MNHEY, CDR2 SVGAGI. This CDR3 contains 13 residues.

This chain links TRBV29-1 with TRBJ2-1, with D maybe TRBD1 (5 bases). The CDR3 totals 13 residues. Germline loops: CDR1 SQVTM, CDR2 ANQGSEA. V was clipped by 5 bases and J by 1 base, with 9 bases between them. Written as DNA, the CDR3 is TGCAGCGTTTGGGCAGGGTCCTACAATGAGCAGTTCTTC. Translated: CSVWAGSYNEQFF.

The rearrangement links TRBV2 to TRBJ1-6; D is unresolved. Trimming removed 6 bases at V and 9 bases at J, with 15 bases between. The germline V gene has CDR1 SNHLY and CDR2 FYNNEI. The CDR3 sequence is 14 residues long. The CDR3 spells CASSQGLSGSPLHF. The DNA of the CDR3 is TGTGCCAGCAGCCAAGGGCTCTCCGGTTCACCCCTCCACTTT.

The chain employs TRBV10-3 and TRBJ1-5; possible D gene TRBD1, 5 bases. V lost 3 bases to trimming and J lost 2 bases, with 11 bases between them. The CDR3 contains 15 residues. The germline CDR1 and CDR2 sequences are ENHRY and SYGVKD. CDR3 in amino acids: CAISDLGGRNQPQHF. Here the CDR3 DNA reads TGTGCCATCAGTGACCTCGGGGGTCGCAATCAGCCCCAGCATTTT.

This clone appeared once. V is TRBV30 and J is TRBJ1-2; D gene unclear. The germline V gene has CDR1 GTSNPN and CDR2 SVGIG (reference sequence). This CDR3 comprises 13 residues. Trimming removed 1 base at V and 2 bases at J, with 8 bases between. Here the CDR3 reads CAWSEGINYGYTF. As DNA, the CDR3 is TGTGCCTGGAGTGAAGGGATCAACTATGGCTACACCTTC.

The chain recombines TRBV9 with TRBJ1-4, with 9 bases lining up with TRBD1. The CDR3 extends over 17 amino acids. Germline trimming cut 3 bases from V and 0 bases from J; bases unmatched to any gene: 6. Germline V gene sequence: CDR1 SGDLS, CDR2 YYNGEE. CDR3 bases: TGTGCCAGCAGCGAAGGACAGGGGCTAGCAACTAATGAAAAACTGTTTTTT. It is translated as CASSEGQGLATNEKLFF.